Here is one TCR beta chain with its context. The entry originates in a study of blood T cell repertoires in COVID-19. The overall study: Samples of COVID-19 (acute and convalescent) were obtained from the United States, Italy and Spain.

Everyone who took part was roughly 18 to 89 years old, and they came from about two dozen US areas. Donors were grouped by their self-reported clinical history. Here immunoSEQ multiplex PCR was the method, and the copy in TCRdb shows in-frame clones only, minus some. This sample carries about 400,000 clones, roughly 88% of them seen once, and the ten largest clones take approximately 2.1%. J gave up 2 bases and V 1 base, and 0 bases lay outside the gene matches. This CDR3 comprises 15 residues. Germline V gene lookup returns CDR1 MGHRA and CDR2 YSYEKL. This clonotype was sampled from a woman aged 40 to 50 with acute COVID-19. The rearrangement links TRBV4-1 to TRBJ2-2; 8 nucleotides align to TRBD2. The material sequenced was PBMCs or T cells enriched from blood (not recorded which). The DNA for the CDR3 is TGCGCCAGCAGCCAAGTAGCGGGAAACACCGGGGAGCTGTTTTTT. Translation gives CASSQVAGNTGELFF.